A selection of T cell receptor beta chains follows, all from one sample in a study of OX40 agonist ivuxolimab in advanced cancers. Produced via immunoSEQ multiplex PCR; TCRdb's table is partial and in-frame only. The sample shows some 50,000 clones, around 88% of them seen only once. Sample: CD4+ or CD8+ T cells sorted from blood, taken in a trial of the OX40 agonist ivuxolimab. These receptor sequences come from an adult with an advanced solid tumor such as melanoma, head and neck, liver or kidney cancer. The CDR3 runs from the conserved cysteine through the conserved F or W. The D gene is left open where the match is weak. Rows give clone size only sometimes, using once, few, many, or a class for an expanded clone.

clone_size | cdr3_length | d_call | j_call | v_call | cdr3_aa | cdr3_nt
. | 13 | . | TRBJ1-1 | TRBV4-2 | CASSQDPITEAFF | TGTGCCAGCAGCCAAGATCCGATTACTGAAGCTTTCTTT
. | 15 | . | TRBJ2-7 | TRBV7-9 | CASSLTGGNDYEQYF | TGTGCCAGCAGCTTAACCGGTGGGAATGATTACGAGCAGTACTTC
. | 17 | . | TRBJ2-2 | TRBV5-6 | CASSRGTSFSNTGEPFF | TGTGCCAGCAGCCGAGGGACATCCTTTTCGAACACCGGGGAGCCGTTTTTT
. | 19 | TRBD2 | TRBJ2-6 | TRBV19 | CASSISGLAGGSGANVLTF | TGTGCCAGTAGTATAAGTGGGCTAGCGGGGGGCTCTGGGGCCAACGTCCTGACTTTC
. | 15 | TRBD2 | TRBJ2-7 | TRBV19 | CASSIAGDPIYEQYF | TGTGCCAGTAGTATCGCGGGGGATCCTATCTACGAGCAGTACTTC
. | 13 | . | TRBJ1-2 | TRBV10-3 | CAISEGQAEGYTF | TGTGCCATCAGTGAAGGGCAGGCAGAAGGCTACACCTTC
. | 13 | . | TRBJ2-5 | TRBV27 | CASSLGAADKKYF | TGTGCCAGCAGTTTAGGGGCCGCGGACAAGAAGTACTTC
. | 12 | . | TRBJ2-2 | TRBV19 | CASRQGAGELFF | TGTGCCAGTAGGCAGGGTGCCGGGGAGCTGTTTTTT
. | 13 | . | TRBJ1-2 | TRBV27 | CASSSYGNWGYTF | TGTGCCAGCAGTTCCTATGGGAACTGGGGCTACACCTTC
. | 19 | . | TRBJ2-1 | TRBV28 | CASGIGGDTTTRLYNEQFF | TGTGCCAGCGGTATAGGGGGGGATACTACCACCCGGCTGTACAATGAGCAGTTCTTC
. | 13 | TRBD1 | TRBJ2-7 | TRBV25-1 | CASSEGTDYEQYF | TGTGCCAGCAGTGAGGGGACAGATTACGAGCAGTACTTC
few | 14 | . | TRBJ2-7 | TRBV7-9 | CASSWAGPSDEQYF | TGTGCCAGCAGCTGGGCCGGCCCTTCAGACGAGCAGTACTTC
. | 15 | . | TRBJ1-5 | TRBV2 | CASSEVTVNNQPQHF | TGTGCCAGCAGTGAAGTAACAGTTAATAATCAGCCCCAGCATTTT
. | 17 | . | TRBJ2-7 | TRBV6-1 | CASSERRRLGGSYEQYF | TGTGCCAGCAGTGAAAGAAGGCGGCTGGGCGGATCCTACGAGCAGTACTTC
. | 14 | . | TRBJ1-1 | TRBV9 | CASSVEDSYTEAFF | TGTGCCAGCAGCGTAGAAGACAGTTACACTGAAGCTTTCTTT
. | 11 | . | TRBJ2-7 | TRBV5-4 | CASSSGYEQYF | TGTGCCAGCAGCTCTGGTTACGAGCAGTACTTC
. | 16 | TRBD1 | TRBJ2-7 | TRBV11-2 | CASSSSTGTGVYEQYF | TGTGCCAGCAGCTCTAGCACCGGGACAGGGGTGTACGAGCAGTACTTC
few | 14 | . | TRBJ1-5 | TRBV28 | CASSSRDIYQPQHF | TGTGCCAGCAGTAGCCGGGACATCTATCAGCCCCAGCATTTT
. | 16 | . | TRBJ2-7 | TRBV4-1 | CASSQEGTYSSYEQYF | TGCGCCAGCAGCCAAGAAGGAACATATAGCTCCTACGAGCAGTACTTC
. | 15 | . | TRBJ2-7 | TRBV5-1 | CASSSLPSDPYEQYF | TGCGCCAGCAGCTCTTTGCCCTCCGACCCCTACGAGCAGTACTTC
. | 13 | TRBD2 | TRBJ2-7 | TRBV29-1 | CSVETGGPLEQYF | TGCAGCGTTGAAACGGGAGGACCCCTAGAGCAGTACTTC
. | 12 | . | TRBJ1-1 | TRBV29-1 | CSVVGVNTEAFF | TGCAGCGTTGTGGGGGTGAACACTGAAGCTTTCTTT
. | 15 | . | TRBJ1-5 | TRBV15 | CATSRDWGNNQPQHF | TGTGCCACCAGCAGAGATTGGGGGAACAATCAGCCCCAGCATTTT
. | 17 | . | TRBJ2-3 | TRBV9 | CASSIHGGGMATDTQYF | TGTGCCAGCAGCATCCATGGGGGCGGTATGGCCACAGATACGCAGTATTTT
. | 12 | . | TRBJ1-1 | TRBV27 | CASRTGGTEAFF | TGTGCCAGCAGGACGGGGGGGACTGAAGCTTTCTTT
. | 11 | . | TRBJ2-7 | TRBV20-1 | CSARQNLEQYF | TGCAGTGCTAGACAGAATCTTGAGCAGTACTTC